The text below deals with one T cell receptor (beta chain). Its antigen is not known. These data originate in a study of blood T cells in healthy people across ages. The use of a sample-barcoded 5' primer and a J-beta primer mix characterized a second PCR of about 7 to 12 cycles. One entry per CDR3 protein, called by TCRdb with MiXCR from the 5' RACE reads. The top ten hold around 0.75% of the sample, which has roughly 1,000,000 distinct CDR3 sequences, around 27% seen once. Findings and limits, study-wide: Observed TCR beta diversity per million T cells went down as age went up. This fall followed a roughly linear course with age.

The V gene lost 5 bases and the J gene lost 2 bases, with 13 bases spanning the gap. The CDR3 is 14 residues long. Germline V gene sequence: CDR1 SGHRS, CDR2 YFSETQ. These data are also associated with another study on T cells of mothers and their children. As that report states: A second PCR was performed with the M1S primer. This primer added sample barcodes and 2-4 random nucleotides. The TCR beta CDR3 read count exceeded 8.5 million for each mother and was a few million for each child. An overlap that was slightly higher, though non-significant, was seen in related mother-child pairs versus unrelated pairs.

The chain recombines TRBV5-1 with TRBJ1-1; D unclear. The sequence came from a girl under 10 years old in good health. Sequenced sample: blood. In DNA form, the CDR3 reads TGCGCCAGCAGTTTTGACGGGCGTAACACTGAAGCTTTCTTT. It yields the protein CASSFDGRNTEAFF.